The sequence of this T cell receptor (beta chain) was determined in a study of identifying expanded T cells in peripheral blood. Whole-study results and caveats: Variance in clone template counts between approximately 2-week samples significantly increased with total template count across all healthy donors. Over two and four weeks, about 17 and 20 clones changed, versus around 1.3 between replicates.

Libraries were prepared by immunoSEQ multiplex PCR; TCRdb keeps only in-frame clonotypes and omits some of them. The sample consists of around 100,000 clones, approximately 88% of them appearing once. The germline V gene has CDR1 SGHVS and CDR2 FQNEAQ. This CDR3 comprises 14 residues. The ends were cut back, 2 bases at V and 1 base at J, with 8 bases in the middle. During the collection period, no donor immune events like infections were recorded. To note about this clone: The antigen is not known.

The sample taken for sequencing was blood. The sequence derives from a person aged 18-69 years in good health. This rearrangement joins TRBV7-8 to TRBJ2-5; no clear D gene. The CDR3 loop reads CASSLRRFQETQYF. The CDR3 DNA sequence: TGTGCCAGCAGCTTAAGACGGTTCCAAGAGACCCAGTACTTC. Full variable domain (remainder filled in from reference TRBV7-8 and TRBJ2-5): GAGVSQSPRYKVAKRGQDVALRCDPISGHVSLFWYQQALGQGPEFLTYFQNEAQLDKSGLPSDRFFAERPEGSVSTLKIQRTQQEDSAVYLCASSLRRFQETQYFGPGTRLLVL.